The 30 T cell receptor beta chains below were found in one sample sequenced in a study of cytomegalovirus exposure and HLA in healthy donors. A multiplex PCR was run with 60 Vbeta primers and 13 Jbeta primers. Assay: immunoSEQ multiplex PCR; the TCRdb copy retains only in-frame clones and omits some. The sample includes about 60,000 clones, under 85% of them seen just once. The sequenced material came from PBMCs. The receptors were sampled from a woman aged 25-40 years in good health and CMV-seronegative.

The rearrangement links TRBV4-3 to TRBJ1-5; D is unclear. Germline V gene sequence: CDR1 LGHNA, CDR2 YSLEER. The V gene lost 1 base and the J gene lost 9 bases, with 13 bases spanning the gap. This CDR3 has 14 amino acids. CDR3 residues: CASSQGILGRPQHF. The CDR3 nucleotides read TGCGCCAGCAGCCAAGGAATACTAGGTCGGCCCCAGCATTTT.

The chain employs TRBV2 and TRBJ1-1; TRBD1 is a possible D gene (5 bases). The CDR3 runs 11 residues. The V end lost 1 base, the J end lost 10 bases, and 7 bases lay between the germline ends. Germline V gene data show CDR1 as SNHLY and CDR2 as FYNNEI. CDR3 loop: CASSEEGRAFF. DNA for the CDR3: TGTGCCAGCAGTGAAGAGGGGCGAGCTTTCTTT. Together with reference TRBV2 and TRBJ1-1, the CDR3 gives the full variable domain: EPEVTQTPSHQVTQMGQEVILRCVPISNHLYFYWYRQILGQKVEFLVSFYNNEISEKSEIFDDQFSVERPDGSNFTLKIRSTKLEDSAMYFCASSEEGRAFFGQGTRLTVV.

V usage is TRBV4-3 and J usage is TRBJ1-6, with D uncertain. V was cut by 1 base and J by 9 bases, with 13 bases left in between. The germline V gene encodes CDR1 LGHNA and CDR2 YSLEER. This CDR3 region has 15 residues. DNA for the CDR3: TGCGCCAGCAGCCAAGTCCCCAGCGGAGGTTCACCCCTCCACTTT. It translates to CASSQVPSGGSPLHF.

A few counts support this clone. The chain joins TRBV10-3 to TRBJ2-7, with TRBD1 matching over 7 bases. This CDR3 has 13 residues. The germline V gene has CDR1 ENHRY and CDR2 SYGVKD. J was trimmed by 3 bases and V by 10 bases; bases with no gene match: 9. DNA of the CDR3: TGTGCCACATTCGGACAGGATAACTACGAGCAGTACTTC. Translated, it gives CATFGQDNYEQYF.

This chain uses TRBV19 with TRBJ1-4, with D possibly being TRBD1 (5 bases). The CDR3 extends over 17 amino acids. V was clipped by 7 bases and J by 7 bases, with 25 bases between them. Per germline, CDR1 LNHDA and CDR2 SQIVND (reference sequence). The CDR3 loop is CASTYEGRHRRGEKLFF. DNA for the CDR3: TGTGCCAGTACCTATGAGGGACGGCATCGGCGGGGTGAAAAACTGTTTTTT.

The V and J genes are TRBV2 and TRBJ1-1; TRBD1 matches at 9 bases. Per the germline V gene, CDR1 is SNHLY and CDR2 is FYNNEI. The CDR3 covers 16 residues. The J segment lost 8 bases and the V segment lost 7 bases, leaving 17 bases of the junction unmatched. Here the CDR3 reads CASTKRGFRDRVEAFF. The DNA for the CDR3 is TGTGCCAGCACCAAAAGAGGGTTCCGGGACAGGGTGGAAGCTTTCTTT.

J is TRBJ2-2 and V is TRBV7-9; maybe TRBD1 (5 bases). V lost 3 bases, J lost 3 bases, and 11 bases lay in between. Germline V gives CDR1 SEHNR, CDR2 FQNEAQ (reference sequence). The CDR3 spans 15 residues. CDR3 nucleotides: TGTGCCAGCAGCTTGCAGGGAACGGACACCGGGGAGCTGTTTTTT. Its translation: CASSLQGTDTGELFF. The complete variable domain, with remaining parts taken from reference TRBV7-9 and TRBJ2-2, reads DTGVSQNPRHKITKRGQNVTFRCDPISEHNRLYWYRQTLGQGPEFLTYFQNEAQLEKSRLLSDRFSAERPKGSFSTLEIQRTEQGDSAMYLCASSLQGTDTGELFFGEGSRLTVL.

The CDR3 loop is CASSMKGRTGELFF. CDR3 DNA sequence: TGTGCCAGTAGTATGAAGGGGAGGACCGGGGAGCTGTTTTTT. The chain couples TRBV19 to TRBJ2-2; TRBD2 might be the D (6 bases). Trimming shortened V by 3 bases and J by 5 bases, and 10 bases separated the two germline ends. The length of the CDR3 is 14 residues. The germline V gene encodes CDR1 LNHDA and CDR2 SQIVND (reference sequence).

With respect to this clone: Other DNA sequences in this sample translate to the same CDR3. V is TRBV11-3 and J is TRBJ2-2, with TRBD1 matching 9 bases. Looked up from germline, CDR1 is SGHNT and CDR2 is YENEEA. The trim removed 5 bases at V and 7 bases at J, leaving 8 bases unmatched. The CDR3 covers 15 residues. The CDR3 DNA sequence: TGTGCCAGCAGCGCACGGGACAGGGTAGGCGGGGAGCTGTTTTTT. Translated, it gives CASSARDRVGGELFF.

The chain carries TRBV18 and TRBJ1-6, with 9 bases aligning to TRBD1. With V trimmed by 8 bases and J by 10 bases, 9 bases remained unmatched. CDR3 length equals 14 residues. Germline CDR1 reads KGHSH; CDR2 reads LQKENI. CDR3 sequence reads: CASQPGQGSSPLHF. CDR3 DNA sequence: TGTGCCAGCCAACCGGGACAGGGCAGCTCACCCCTCCACTTT.

This chain connects TRBV7-9 to TRBJ2-7; TRBD1 aligns across 7 bases. CDR1 SEHNR and CDR2 FQNEAQ come from the germline V gene (reference sequence). This CDR3 is built from 16 residues. J lost 3 bases, V lost 5 bases, and 13 bases had no gene match. The CDR3 DNA sequence: TGTGCCAGCAGCGCCGCCCGGGACAGTAGAAACTACGAGCAGTACTTC. As protein: CASSAARDSRNYEQYF.

The gene calls are TRBV14 and TRBJ2-3; the D gene is possibly TRBD2 (6 bases). This CDR3 is built from 18 residues. V was cut by 0 bases and J by 3 bases, with 19 bases left in between. CDR1 is SGHDN and CDR2 is FVKESK in the germline V gene. In nucleotides, the CDR3 is TGTGCCAGCAGCCAAGAATACCGCTACTTCGGGACTACAGATACGCAGTATTTT. Translated, it gives CASSQEYRYFGTTDTQYF. The whole variable domain, filled in from reference TRBV14 and TRBJ2-3, reads EAGVTQFPSHSVIEKGQTVTLRCDPISGHDNLYWYRRVMGKEIKFLLHFVKESKQDESGMPNNRFLAERTGGTYSTLKVQPAELEDSGVYFCASSQEYRYFGTTDTQYFGPGTRLTVL.

CDR3 bases: TGTGCCAGCAGTTACTCGAGCGGCTTCACAGATACGCAGTATTTT. It specifies CASSYSSGFTDTQYF. The chain combines TRBV6-5 with TRBJ2-3, with D possibly TRBD2 on 5 matching bases. Trimming took off 0 bases at V and 2 bases at J, with 9 bases between the two ends. CDR3 length: 15 residues. CDR1 MNHEY and CDR2 SVGAGI come from the germline V gene.

CDR3 region: CASSPRQGGYNEQFF. CDR3 sequence (DNA): TGTGCCAGCAGCCCAAGACAGGGAGGCTACAATGAGCAGTTCTTC. The chain has TRBV5-6 and TRBJ2-1; D might be TRBD1 (7 bases). The CDR3 sequence is 15 residues long. V dropped 4 bases and J dropped 3 bases, with 14 bases sitting between them. In germline, CDR1 is SGHDT, CDR2 YYEEEE.

The chain employs TRBV6-1 and TRBJ1-2, with 8 nucleotides matching TRBD1. The junction had 9 bases not matched to a gene; V was cut back by 6 bases and J by 3 bases. Germline CDR1 and CDR2: MNHNS and SASEGT. The CDR3 loop spans 15 amino acids. CDR3 amino acids: CASSPGQGGYYGYTF. The CDR3 nucleotides read TGTGCCAGCAGCCCCGGACAGGGAGGGTACTATGGCTACACCTTC.

This rearrangement joins TRBV27 to TRBJ2-3, with a possible D match to TRBD2 (5 bases). The CDR3 totals 16 residues. Between the trimmed V and J ends, which lost 3 bases and 0 bases, there was a span of 13 bases. Germline V CDR1 and CDR2: MNHEY, SMNVEV (reference sequence). The chain's CDR3 is CASSLVGGLSTDTQYF. For the CDR3, the DNA is TGTGCCAGCAGTTTGGTCGGCGGACTTAGCACAGATACGCAGTATTTT.

V is TRBV10-3 and J is TRBJ1-1; possible D gene TRBD1, 6 bases. V was shortened by 4 bases and J by 3 bases, with 12 bases between the two germline ends. The CDR3 extends over 14 amino acids. Germline CDR1 reads ENHRY; CDR2 reads SYGVKD. This chain's CDR3 is CAISGTAGDTEAFF. CDR3 DNA: TGTGCCATCAGTGGGACAGCGGGGGACACTGAAGCTTTCTTT.

The CDR3 reads CASSLEGLAGNEQFF. CDR3 in DNA: TGCGCCAGCAGCTTGGAAGGACTAGCGGGGAATGAGCAGTTCTTC. This sequence joins TRBV5-1 and TRBJ2-1; 12 positions agree with TRBD2. This CDR3 has 15 amino acids. J was trimmed by 7 bases and V by 0 bases; bases with no gene match: 2. The germline V gene has CDR1 SGHRS and CDR2 YFSETQ.

This sequence joins TRBV18 and TRBJ2-7; D may be TRBD1 (6 bases). CDR3 length equals 15 residues. CDR1 is KGHSH, CDR2 LQKENI, per germline. The V and J ends lost 0 bases and 4 bases respectively, with 13 bases between them. CDR3 sequence: CASSPPAGAIYEQYF. The CDR3 nucleotides read TGTGCCAGCTCACCACCGGCAGGGGCAATATACGAGCAGTACTTC.

Points on this clone: Other DNA sequences in the same sample also yield this CDR3. The chain combines TRBV9 with TRBJ1-1; 7 bases fit TRBD1. Germline V gene lookup returns CDR1 SGDLS and CDR2 YYNGEE. This CDR3 has 14 residues. V dropped 0 bases and J dropped 4; count of bases not matched to a gene: 3. The CDR3 protein is CASSVAYRGTEAFF. The CDR3 DNA reads as TGTGCCAGCAGCGTAGCATACAGGGGCACTGAAGCTTTCTTT. The variable domain in full, with the rest retrieved from reference TRBV9 and TRBJ1-1, is DSGVTQTPKHLITATGQRVTLRCSPRSGDLSVYWYQQSLDQGLQFLIQYYNGEERAKGNILERFSAQQFPDLHSELNLSSLELGDSALYFCASSVAYRGTEAFFGQGTRLTVV.

In this sample, this clone turned up once. The J gene is TRBJ2-3, the V gene TRBV7-2, with TRBD1 as a possible D gene (7 bases). This CDR3 is 15 amino acids long. Deletions cut 4 bases from V and 5 bases from J, with 16 bases between. Per germline, CDR1 SGHTA and CDR2 FQGNSA. CDR3 DNA sequence: TGTGCCAGCAGCTCGTGGAGGGGGCAGGGAGATACGCAGTATTTT. This gives the protein CASSSWRGQGDTQYF.

J is TRBJ2-3 and V is TRBV7-9, with D maybe TRBD1 (6 bases). The CDR3 extends over 18 amino acids. V lost 3 bases and J 0 bases, leaving 19 bases between the germline ends. CDR1 SEHNR and CDR2 FQNEAQ come from the germline V gene (reference sequence). DNA for the CDR3: TGTGCCAGCAGCTTTGGACAGAAGACCCTCTCTAGCACAGATACGCAGTATTTT. Protein sequence: CASSFGQKTLSSTDTQYF.

The genes are TRBV11-2 and TRBJ1-1, with D unresolved. CDR1 SGHAT and CDR2 FQNNGV come from the germline V gene. There are 15 residues in the CDR3. With 0 bases removed from V and 0 bases from J, the gap between germline ends came to 8 bases. The CDR3 here is CASSLEQLLNTEAFF. Written as DNA, the CDR3 is TGTGCCAGCAGCTTAGAACAGTTATTGAACACTGAAGCTTTCTTT.

This sequence joins TRBV29-1 and TRBJ1-1; weak D call: TRBD1 (5 bases). CDR1 and CDR2 (germline): SQVTM, ANQGSEA. CDR3 length equals 12 residues. V lost 3 bases and J lost 7, with 12 bases in between. The CDR3 sequence: CSVEWGRGEAFF. DNA for the CDR3: TGCAGCGTTGAGTGGGGGAGGGGTGAAGCTTTCTTT.

The chain uses TRBV30 and TRBJ1-3, with D unclear. CDR1 and CDR2 (germline): GTSNPN, SVGIG (reference sequence). The CDR3 is 13 amino acids. The ends were cut back, 5 bases at V and 0 bases at J, with 8 bases in the middle. This CDR3 is CAWFGLSGNTIYF. The CDR3 coding sequence is TGTGCCTGGTTTGGCCTCTCTGGAAACACCATATATTTT.

The chain joins TRBV7-9 to TRBJ1-2; 7 positions match TRBD1. Trimming at V came to 6 bases and at J to 3 bases, leaving 10 bases not matched to a gene. The germline gives CDR1 SEHNR, CDR2 FQNEAQ (reference sequence). This CDR3 has 15 amino acids. The CDR3 DNA is TGTGCCAGCAGGTTCACCGGGACAGCCTACTATGGCTACACCTTC. Translating it yields CASRFTGTAYYGYTF.

The chain is built from TRBV19 and TRBJ1-5; D call uncertain. Trimming cost V 2 bases and J 5 bases, with 7 bases left between them. The CDR3 consists of 13 residues. Germline V gene lookup returns CDR1 LNHDA and CDR2 SQIVND (reference sequence). CDR3 in amino acids: CASSIFGDQPQHF. The CDR3 bases are TGTGCCAGTAGTATATTCGGTGATCAGCCCCAGCATTTT. Complete variable domain (other parts from reference TRBV19 and TRBJ1-5): DGGITQSPKYLFRKEGQNVTLSCEQNLNHDAMYWYRQDPGQGLRLIYYSQIVNDFQKGDIAEGYSVSREKKESFPLTVTSAQKNPTAFYLCASSIFGDQPQHFGDGTRLSIL.

This chain connects TRBV7-2 to TRBJ2-3; TRBD2 matches at 9 bases. Germline V gene sequence: CDR1 SGHTA, CDR2 FQGNSA. The J segment lost 1 base and the V segment lost 5 bases, leaving 10 bases of the junction unmatched. There are 17 residues in the CDR3. This CDR3 is CASSPWEGLAGTDTQYF. CDR3 nucleotide sequence: TGTGCCAGCAGCCCTTGGGAGGGACTAGCTGGCACAGATACGCAGTATTTT.

On this clone itself: At one end the junction does not follow the germline gene, possibly because of a read error. The chain combines TRBV19 with TRBJ2-2, with 9 nucleotides matching TRBD1. The CDR3 spans 17 residues. Looked up from germline, CDR1 is LNHDA and CDR2 is SQIVND (reference sequence). CDR3 sequence: CASSSRGTGWDTGELFF. The CDR3 DNA follows: TGTGCCAGCAGTAGTCGGGGGACAGGGTGGGACACCGGGGAGCTGTTTTTT.

The rearrangement joins TRBV5-1 to TRBJ1-2; TRBD1 is a possible D gene (6 bases). Trimming shortened V by 4 bases and J by 6 bases, and 16 bases separated the two germline ends. The CDR3 totals 14 residues. CDR1 and CDR2 (germline): SGHRS, YFSETQ. CDR3 in amino acids: CASSTDRQLDGYTF. The CDR3 nucleotides are TGCGCCAGCAGCACCGACAGGCAATTGGATGGCTACACCTTC.